The sequence of this TCR beta chain was determined in a study of response to subunit inactivated influenza vaccine. Study results and caveats: Each seasonal influenza vaccination, the authors suggested, recruits few new T cells.

This clonotype appeared many times. Its antigen is undetermined. The ends lost 4 bases at V and 1 base at J; junction bases unmatched: 13. This CDR3 contains 18 residues. The V gene's germline CDR1 is SGHVS and CDR2 FQNEAQ. TCRdb called the RT-PCR reads again in MiXCR, with one record for every CDR3 protein. The table records 450,000 to 600,000 distinct CDR3 sequences, about 17% of them present only once. This chain links TRBV7-8 with TRBJ1-1, with 9 bases identical to TRBD1. This clonotype was obtained from a man between 50 and 75 years old who received an inactivated influenza vaccine. The specimen comprised CD4+ T cells sorted from PBMCs, sampled less than 30 months after vaccination. This CDR3 reads CASSSNGQGYFRNTEAFF. The CDR3 region has the DNA TGTGCCAGCAGCTCCAACGGACAGGGGTACTTTAGGAACACTGAAGCTTTCTTT.